Here is one T cell receptor (beta chain) with its context. What it recognizes is unknown. TCRdb re-derived calls from the RT-PCR reads in MiXCR, one entry per CDR3 protein. The data show 150,000 to 200,000 distinct CDR3 sequences, with around a tenth seen just once and 35% to 40% held by the top ten. V lost 1 base to trimming and J lost 4 bases, with 5 bases between them. CDR1 KGHDR and CDR2 SFDVKD come from the germline V gene. The CDR3 consists of 13 residues. These data are taken from a study of response to subunit inactivated influenza vaccine. Study outcomes and limitations: Few additional T cells are recruited per seasonal influenza vaccination, authors suggested.

The sequence was collected from a man aged 45 to 70 who received an inactivated influenza vaccine. The chain combines TRBV24-1 with TRBJ2-3, with unresolved D. The specimen was CD8+ T cells sorted from PBMCs, collected around 25 months after vaccination. In nucleotides, the CDR3 is TGTGCCACCAGTGATTTCCCTGCAGATACGCAGTATTTT. Translated: CATSDFPADTQYF.